The rows below give T cell receptor beta chains drawn from one sample of a study of identical twins. Using its own MiXCR run on the 5' RACE reads, TCRdb lists one record per CDR3 protein. The sample lists approximately 300,000 distinct CDR3 sequences, roughly 8.6% occurring once. Separately, the same data were catalogued under a study of yellow fever vaccine responses in identical twins.

The sample was CD8+ T cells sorted from blood. These receptor sequences come from a woman aged 18-29 years in good health. Both conserved end residues are part of each CDR3. Each record gives: clone size, CDR3 length, V gene, J gene, D gene, CDR3 DNA, CDR3 protein. D genes are given only for firm matches. A row's size may be missing; if present it is once, few, many or a size class.

clone size: .; CDR3 length: 16; V gene: TRBV7-2; J gene: TRBJ2-7; D gene: TRBD2; CDR3 DNA: TGTGCCAGCAGCCTCCCAGCGGGAGGGCCCTCCTACGAGCAGTACTTC; CDR3 protein: CASSLPAGGPSYEQYF
clone size: .; CDR3 length: 13; V gene: TRBV7-2; J gene: TRBJ2-3; D gene: .; CDR3 DNA: TGTGCCTGCACAGGGTTATTAAAAGATACGCAGTATTTT; CDR3 protein: CACTGLLKDTQYF
clone size: .; CDR3 length: 13; V gene: TRBV27; J gene: TRBJ2-1; D gene: .; CDR3 DNA: TGTGCCAGCAGTCTAAGGACCCCCGATGAGCAGTTCTTC; CDR3 protein: CASSLRTPDEQFF
clone size: many; CDR3 length: 15; V gene: TRBV5-5; J gene: TRBJ2-1; D gene: TRBD2; CDR3 DNA: TGTGCCAGCAGCTTGGGGCTAGCGGACACATATGAGCAGTTCTTC; CDR3 protein: CASSLGLADTYEQFF
clone size: many; CDR3 length: 16; V gene: TRBV7-9; J gene: TRBJ2-1; D gene: TRBD2; CDR3 DNA: TGTGCCAGCGCAGCGCGGGGGGGCGCCGCCTACAATGAGCAGTTCTTC; CDR3 protein: CASAARGGAAYNEQFF
clone size: many; CDR3 length: 13; V gene: TRBV12-3/TRBV12-4; J gene: TRBJ2-2; D gene: .; CDR3 DNA: TGTGCCAGCAGTTTGCCTCCGTTCGGGGAGCTGTTTTTT; CDR3 protein: CASSLPPFGELFF
clone size: few; CDR3 length: 17; V gene: TRBV11-2; J gene: TRBJ2-1; D gene: TRBD2; CDR3 DNA: TGTGCCAGCAGCTTAGATTTACGACTAGCGGAATACAATGAGCAGTTCTTC; CDR3 protein: CASSLDLRLAEYNEQFF
clone size: .; CDR3 length: 16; V gene: TRBV2; J gene: TRBJ2-7; D gene: .; CDR3 DNA: TGTGCCAGCAGTGAAGCTGTGTGGGGGGCTTCCTACGAGCAGTACTTC; CDR3 protein: CASSEAVWGASYEQYF
clone size: .; CDR3 length: 14; V gene: TRBV2; J gene: TRBJ1-5; D gene: .; CDR3 DNA: TGTGCCAGCAGCGCAGGGGTTAGCAATCAGCCCCAGCATTTT; CDR3 protein: CASSAGVSNQPQHF
clone size: .; CDR3 length: 15; V gene: TRBV29-1; J gene: TRBJ2-2; D gene: .; CDR3 DNA: TGCAGCGTTGTCGCGGAGGCGGGACGAACCGGGGAGCTGTTTTTT; CDR3 protein: CSVVAEAGRTGELFF
clone size: many; CDR3 length: 15; V gene: TRBV27; J gene: TRBJ2-1; D gene: .; CDR3 DNA: TGTGCCAGCAGTCCCAATGAGGGTCCCATGAATGAGCAGTTCTTC; CDR3 protein: CASSPNEGPMNEQFF
clone size: few; CDR3 length: 16; V gene: TRBV28; J gene: TRBJ2-7; D gene: .; CDR3 DNA: TGTGCCAGCAGTCCTAGACAGGCAGGGGCCACCTACGAGCAGTACTTC; CDR3 protein: CASSPRQAGATYEQYF
clone size: many; CDR3 length: 18; V gene: TRBV25-1; J gene: TRBJ2-3; D gene: .; CDR3 DNA: TGTGCCAGCAGTGATCCCCCCCTTGTAACGAGAGGCACAGATACGCAGTATTTT; CDR3 protein: CASSDPPLVTRGTDTQYF
clone size: .; CDR3 length: 16; V gene: TRBV6-1; J gene: TRBJ2-3; D gene: TRBD2; CDR3 DNA: TGTGCCAGCAGCTCAACTAGCGGGGCAAACACAGATACGCAGTATTTT; CDR3 protein: CASSSTSGANTDTQYF
clone size: many; CDR3 length: 14; V gene: TRBV5-1; J gene: TRBJ1-4; D gene: .; CDR3 DNA: TGCGCCAGCAGCTTGGGGCAGGGTGGTGAAAAACTGTTTTTT; CDR3 protein: CASSLGQGGEKLFF
clone size: .; CDR3 length: 13; V gene: TRBV4-3; J gene: TRBJ1-6; D gene: .; CDR3 DNA: TGCGCCAGCAGCCAAGATCAGCGAGAACCCCTCCACTTT; CDR3 protein: CASSQDQREPLHF
clone size: once; CDR3 length: 12; V gene: TRBV30; J gene: TRBJ1-2; D gene: TRBD1; CDR3 DNA: TGTGCCTGTGGGACAGGGGGCTATGGCTACACCTTC; CDR3 protein: CACGTGGYGYTF
clone size: many; CDR3 length: 12; V gene: TRBV27; J gene: TRBJ2-1; D gene: .; CDR3 DNA: TGTGCCAGCAGTCCTCAGGGAGGTGAGCAGTTCTTC; CDR3 protein: CASSPQGGEQFF
clone size: .; CDR3 length: 12; V gene: TRBV6-6; J gene: TRBJ2-1; D gene: .; CDR3 DNA: TGTGCCAGCAGTTACGGGGGTTATGAGCAGTTCTTC; CDR3 protein: CASSYGGYEQFF
clone size: .; CDR3 length: 16; V gene: TRBV5-1; J gene: TRBJ2-7; D gene: TRBD1; CDR3 DNA: TGCGCCAGCAGCTTAGACAGGGAAAGAGTCTCCTACGAGCAGTACTTC; CDR3 protein: CASSLDRERVSYEQYF
clone size: many; CDR3 length: 14; V gene: TRBV6-5; J gene: TRBJ1-6; D gene: .; CDR3 DNA: TGTGCCAGCAGTTCCGGGACGGAGAATTCACCCCTCCACTTT; CDR3 protein: CASSSGTENSPLHF
clone size: many; CDR3 length: 11; V gene: TRBV27; J gene: TRBJ2-5; D gene: .; CDR3 DNA: TGTGCCAGCGGGTACCAAGAGACCCAGTACTTC; CDR3 protein: CASGYQETQYF
clone size: .; CDR3 length: 12; V gene: TRBV30; J gene: TRBJ2-1; D gene: .; CDR3 DNA: TGTGCCTGGACCCCCGCGGAGAATGAGCAGTTCTTC; CDR3 protein: CAWTPAENEQFF
clone size: many; CDR3 length: 15; V gene: TRBV28; J gene: TRBJ2-5; D gene: .; CDR3 DNA: TGTGCCAGCAGTACAGGGTTTGGGGGTAGGGAGACCCAGTACTTC; CDR3 protein: CASSTGFGGRETQYF
clone size: many; CDR3 length: 16; V gene: TRBV7-3; J gene: TRBJ2-2; D gene: TRBD2; CDR3 DNA: TGTGCCAGCAGCTTAATGCCTAGCGGGGGTACCGGGGAGCTGTTTTTT; CDR3 protein: CASSLMPSGGTGELFF